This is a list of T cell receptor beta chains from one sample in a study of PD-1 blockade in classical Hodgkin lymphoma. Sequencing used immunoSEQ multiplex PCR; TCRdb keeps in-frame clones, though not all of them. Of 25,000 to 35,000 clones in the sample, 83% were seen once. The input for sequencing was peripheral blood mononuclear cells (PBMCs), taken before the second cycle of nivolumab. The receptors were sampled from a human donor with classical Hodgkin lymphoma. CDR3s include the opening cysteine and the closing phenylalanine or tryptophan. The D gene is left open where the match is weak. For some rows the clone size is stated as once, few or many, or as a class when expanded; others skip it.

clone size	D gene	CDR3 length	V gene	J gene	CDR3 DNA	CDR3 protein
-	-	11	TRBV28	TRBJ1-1	TGTGCCAGCAGTTGGCTCACTGAAGCTTTCTTT	CASSWLTEAFF
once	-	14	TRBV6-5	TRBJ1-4	TGTGCCAGCAGAGAGTCGGAAGGCCATGAAAAACTGTTTTTT	CASRESEGHEKLFF
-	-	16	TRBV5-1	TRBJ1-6	TGCGCCAGCAGCTTGATGTGGGGGAGGAATAATTCACCCCTCCACTTT	CASSLMWGRNNSPLHF
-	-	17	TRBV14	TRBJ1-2	TGTGCCAGCAGCCTCCGACTCAACGAGGCCCCTAACTATGGCTACACCTTC	CASSLRLNEAPNYGYTF
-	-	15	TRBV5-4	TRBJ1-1	TGTGCCAGCAGCCAAGAGACTGAAAGGAACACTGAAGCTTTCTTT	CASSQETERNTEAFF
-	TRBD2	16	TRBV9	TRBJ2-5	TGTGCCAGCAGCCCCAGACTAGCGGGAGGGCTAGAGACCCAGTACTTC	CASSPRLAGGLETQYF
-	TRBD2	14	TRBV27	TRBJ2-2	TGTGCCAGCAGTCCCCTCGGGGGGACCGGGGAGCTGTTTTTT	CASSPLGGTGELFF
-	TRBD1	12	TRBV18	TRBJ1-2	TGTGCCAGCTCATTACAGGGGGATGGCTACACCTTC	CASSLQGDGYTF
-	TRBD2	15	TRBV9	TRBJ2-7	TGTGCCAGCAGCGTTTCGTCTAGCGGGAACTACGAGCAGTACTTC	CASSVSSSGNYEQYF
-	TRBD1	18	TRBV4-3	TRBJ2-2	TGCGCCAGCAGCCAAGGACCCGGTGGACAGGGGGGAACCGGGGAGCTGTTTTTT	CASSQGPGGQGGTGELFF
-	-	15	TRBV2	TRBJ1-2	TGTGCCAGCAAACGTGGCGGGGGGATTGGCTATGGCTACACCTTC	CASKRGGGIGYGYTF
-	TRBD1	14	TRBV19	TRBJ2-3	TGTGCCAGTAGTATAGTAGGGGGCGCAGATACGCAGTATTTT	CASSIVGGADTQYF
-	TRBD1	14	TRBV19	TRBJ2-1	TGTGCCAGTAGGTGGACAGGGATTTCCAATGAGCAGTTCTTC	CASRWTGISNEQFF
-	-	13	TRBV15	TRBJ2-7	TGTGCCACCAGCAGAGATGTTACGGAGAAGCAGTACTTC	CATSRDVTEKQYF
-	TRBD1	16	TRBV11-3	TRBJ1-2	TGTGCCAGCAGCTATTACAGGACAGGGACTAACTATGGCTACACCTTC	CASSYYRTGTNYGYTF
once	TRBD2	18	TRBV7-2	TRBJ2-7	TGTGCCAGCAGCTTAATAGTGGGGCTAGCGGGAGGGCGGTACGAGCAGTACTTC	CASSLIVGLAGGRYEQYF
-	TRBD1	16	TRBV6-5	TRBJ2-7	TGTGCCAGCAGTTGGACAGGGGGACATCTTTCCTACGAGCAGTACTTC	CASSWTGGHLSYEQYF
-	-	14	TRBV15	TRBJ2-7	TGTGCCACCAGCGCTGGGATTACGATATACGAGCAGTACTTC	CATSAGITIYEQYF
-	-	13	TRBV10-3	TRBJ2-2	TGTGCCATCAGACCGACTAGTGCCGGGGAGCTGTTTTTT	CAIRPTSAGELFF
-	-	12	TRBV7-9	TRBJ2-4	TGTGCCAGCAGCTATTATCAAAACATTCAGTACTTC	CASSYYQNIQYF
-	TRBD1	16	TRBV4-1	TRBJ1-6	TGCGCCAGCAGCCAAGGGCACAGGGGGTTTAATTCACCCCTCCACTTT	CASSQGHRGFNSPLHF
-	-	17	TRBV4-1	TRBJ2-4	TGCGCCAGCAGCCAAGGGAGGGGGGGTCTAGCCAAAAACATTCAGTACTTC	CASSQGRGGLAKNIQYF
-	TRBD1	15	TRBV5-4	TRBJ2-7	TGTGCCAGCAGCTCCCATGGGACAGGGGGAGACGAGCAGTACTTC	CASSSHGTGGDEQYF
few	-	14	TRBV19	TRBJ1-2	TGTGCCAGTAGTATAGATCCGACAGACTATGGCTACACCTTC	CASSIDPTDYGYTF
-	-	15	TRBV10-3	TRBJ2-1	TGTGCCATCAGTGGGACAGCCGGAGCTTACAATGAGCAGTTCTTC	CAISGTAGAYNEQFF
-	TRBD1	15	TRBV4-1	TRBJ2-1	TGCGCCAGCAGCCAATTCGGACAGGGTTTGGATGAGCAGTTCTTC	CASSQFGQGLDEQFF
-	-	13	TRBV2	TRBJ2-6	TGTGCCAGTTACAGGGCTGGGGCCAACGTCCTGACTTTC	CASYRAGANVLTF
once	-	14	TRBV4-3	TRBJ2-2	TGCGCCAGCAGCCAACATTGGGGCACCGGGGAGCTGTTTTTT	CASSQHWGTGELFF
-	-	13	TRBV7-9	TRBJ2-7	TGTGCCAGCAGCTTAACAGAGTTCTACGAGCAGTACTTC	CASSLTEFYEQYF
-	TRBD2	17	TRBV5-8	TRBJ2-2	TGTGCCAGCAGCTTGGGACTAGCGGGGGGGCTCACCGGGGAGCTGTTTTTT	CASSLGLAGGLTGELFF
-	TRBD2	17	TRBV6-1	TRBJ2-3	TGTGCCAGCAGTGATCAAAGGTTGCGGGGGTTCGCAGATACGCAGTATTTT	CASSDQRLRGFADTQYF
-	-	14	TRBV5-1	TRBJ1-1	TGCGCCAGCAATCAGGGGTGGGGGAACACTGAAGCTTTCTTT	CASNQGWGNTEAFF
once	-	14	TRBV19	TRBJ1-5	TGTGCCACCGCAGGCGGTCCTGGCAATCAGCCCCAGCATTTT	CATAGGPGNQPQHF
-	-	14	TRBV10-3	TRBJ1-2	TGTGCCATCAGTGAGTCGGGGCAGCACTATGGCTACACCTTC	CAISESGQHYGYTF